The 5 T cell receptor beta chains presented below share a single source sample, sequenced in a study of early T cells in non-severe SARS-CoV-2 infection (dated by TCRdb to the early 2020s). The library relied on 5' RACE. The reads were generated on a NextSeq 500. The public reads were reprocessed in TCRdb via fastp at Q25 and MiXCR, keeping in-frame beta chains. One record per CDR3 amino acid sequence lists the most common genes and DNA. The sample table lists approximately 22,000 distinct CDR3 sequences, 4% to 5.5% of them with a count of one. The top ten constitute less than 20% of the sample. Sequenced input: whole blood. All receptors derive from an adult who was a healthcare worker with PCR-confirmed SARS-CoV-2 infection or an uninfected control (not recorded which).

V is TRBV28 and J is TRBJ2-1, with a weak D call TRBD2 (6 bases). The CDR3 contains 16 residues. Germline-derived CDR1 and CDR2 are MDHEN and SYDVKM. The ends were cut back, 7 bases at V and 2 bases at J, with 18 bases in the middle. The CDR3 DNA sequence: TGTGCCAGCACCCCTCCCACCGGGAGAGCCTACAATGAGCAGTTCTTC. This codes for CASTPPTGRAYNEQFF.

The sample holds many counts of this clonotype. The gene calls are TRBV29-1 and TRBJ2-1, with D hard to call. The length of the CDR3 is 11 residues. V lost 4 bases, J lost 8 bases, and 9 bases lay in between. The germline gives CDR1 SQVTM, CDR2 ANQGSEA. The CDR3 here is CSVAVGDEQFF. The CDR3 bases are TGCAGCGTTGCGGTGGGTGATGAGCAGTTCTTC.

This clonotype has just a few counts. The chain combines TRBV11-1 with TRBJ2-7; 9 bases map to TRBD1. CDR3 length: 16 amino acids. CDR1 is SGHAT, CDR2 FQDESV, per germline (reference sequence). Unmatched junction bases numbered 10, after V lost 6 bases and J lost 1 base. The CDR3 nucleotides read TGTGCCAGCAGTACGCCGGGACAGGGACAGTCCTACGAGCAGTACTTC. It specifies CASSTPGQGQSYEQYF.

Ten or more counts support this clonotype. The V and J genes are TRBV29-1 and TRBJ2-5; TRBD2 agrees at 10 bases. From germline, CDR1 is SQVTM and CDR2 ANQGSEA. V gave up 2 bases and J gave up 5 bases; unmatched junction bases: 11. This CDR3 has 16 residues. CDR3 sequence reads: CSVEMGLAGEAETQYF. The DNA for the CDR3 is TGCAGCGTTGAAATGGGGCTAGCGGGAGAGGCGGAGACCCAGTACTTC. Combining the CDR3 with reference TRBV29-1 and TRBJ2-5 gives the whole variable domain SAVISQKPSRDICQRGTSLTIQCQVDSQVTMMFWYRQQPGQSLTLIATANQGSEATYESGFVIDKFPISRPNLTFSTLTVSNMSPEDSSIYLCSVEMGLAGEAETQYFGPGTRLLVL.

This clonotype appeared a few times. The CDR3 is CASSDLASDTQYF. CDR3 in DNA: TGTGCCAGCAGCGATCTAGCATCGGATACGCAGTATTTT. The chain employs TRBV7-3 and TRBJ2-3; the D gene is possibly TRBD2 (5 bases). The CDR3 has 13 residues. Germline CDR1 SGHTA, CDR2 FQGTGA. V shed 5 bases and J shed 6 bases, with 12 bases lying between them.